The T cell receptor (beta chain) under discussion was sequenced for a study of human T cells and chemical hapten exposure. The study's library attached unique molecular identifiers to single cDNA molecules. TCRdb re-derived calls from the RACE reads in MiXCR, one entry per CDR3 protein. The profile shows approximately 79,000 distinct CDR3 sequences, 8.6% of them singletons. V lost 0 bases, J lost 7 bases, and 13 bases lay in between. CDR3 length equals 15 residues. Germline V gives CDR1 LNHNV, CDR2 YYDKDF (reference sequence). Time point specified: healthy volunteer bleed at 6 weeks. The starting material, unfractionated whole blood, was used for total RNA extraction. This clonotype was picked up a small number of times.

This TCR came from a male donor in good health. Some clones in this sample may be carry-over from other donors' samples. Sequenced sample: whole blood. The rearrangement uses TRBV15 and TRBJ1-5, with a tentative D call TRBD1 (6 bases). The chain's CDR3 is CATSRDLGGGQPQHF. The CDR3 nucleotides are TGTGCCACCAGCAGAGATTTAGGGGGGGGGCAGCCCCAGCATTTT. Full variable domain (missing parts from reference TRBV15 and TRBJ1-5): DAMVIQNPRYQVTQFGKPVTLSCSQTLNHNVMYWYQQKSSQAPKLLFHYYDKDFNNEADTPDNFQSRRPNTSFCFLDIRSPGLGDTAMYLCATSRDLGGGQPQHFGDGTRLSIL.